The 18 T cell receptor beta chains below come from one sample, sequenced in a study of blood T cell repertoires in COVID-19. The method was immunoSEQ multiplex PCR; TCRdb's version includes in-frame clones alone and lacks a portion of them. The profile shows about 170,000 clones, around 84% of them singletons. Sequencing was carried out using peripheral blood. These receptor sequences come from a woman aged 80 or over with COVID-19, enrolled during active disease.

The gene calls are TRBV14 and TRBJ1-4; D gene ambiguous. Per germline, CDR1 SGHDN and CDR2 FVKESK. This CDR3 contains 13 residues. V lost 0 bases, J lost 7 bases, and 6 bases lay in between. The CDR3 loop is CASSQDPSEKLFF. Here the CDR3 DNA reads TGTGCCAGCAGCCAAGATCCTAGTGAAAAACTGTTTTTT.

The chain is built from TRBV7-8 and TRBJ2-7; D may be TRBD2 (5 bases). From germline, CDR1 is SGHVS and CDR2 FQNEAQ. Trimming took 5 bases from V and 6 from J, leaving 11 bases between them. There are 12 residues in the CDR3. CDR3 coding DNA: TGTGCCAGCAGCCCACGTCGGGGCGAGCAGTACTTC. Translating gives CASSPRRGEQYF.

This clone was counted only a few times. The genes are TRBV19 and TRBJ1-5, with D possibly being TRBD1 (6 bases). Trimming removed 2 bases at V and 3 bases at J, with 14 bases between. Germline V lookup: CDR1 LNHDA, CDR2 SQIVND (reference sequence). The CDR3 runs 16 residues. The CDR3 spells CASSIIIGGHNQPQHF. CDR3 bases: TGTGCCAGTAGTATAATAATTGGGGGCCACAATCAGCCCCAGCATTTT.

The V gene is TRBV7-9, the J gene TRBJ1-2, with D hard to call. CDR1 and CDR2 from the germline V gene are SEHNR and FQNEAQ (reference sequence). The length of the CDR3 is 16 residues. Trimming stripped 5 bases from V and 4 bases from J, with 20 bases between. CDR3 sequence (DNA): TGTGCCAGCAGCAACGAGCTGGGAGGGTCCTTCTATGGCTACACCTTC. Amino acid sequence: CASSNELGGSFYGYTF.

The CDR3 nucleotides read TGTGCCAGCAGTCGCAGACCGGGACTAGGATACGAGCAGTACTTC. This translates into CASSRRPGLGYEQYF. The chain links TRBV27 to TRBJ2-7; TRBD2 matches at 8 bases. The germline V gene has CDR1 MNHEY and CDR2 SMNVEV (reference sequence). V was clipped by 5 bases and J by 4 bases; unmatched bases: 10. There are 15 residues in the CDR3.

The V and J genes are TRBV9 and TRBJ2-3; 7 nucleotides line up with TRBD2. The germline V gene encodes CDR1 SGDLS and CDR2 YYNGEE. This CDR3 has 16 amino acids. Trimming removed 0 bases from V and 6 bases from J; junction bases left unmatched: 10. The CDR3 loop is CASSVVPSGEGDTQYF. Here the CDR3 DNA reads TGTGCCAGCAGCGTAGTCCCTAGCGGCGAGGGGGATACGCAGTATTTT.

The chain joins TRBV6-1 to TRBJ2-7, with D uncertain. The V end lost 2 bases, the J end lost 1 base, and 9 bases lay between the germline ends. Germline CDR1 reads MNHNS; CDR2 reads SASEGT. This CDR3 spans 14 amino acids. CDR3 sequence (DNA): TGTGCCAGCAGTGAAAGCCTTATATCCTACGAGCAGTACTTC. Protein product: CASSESLISYEQYF.

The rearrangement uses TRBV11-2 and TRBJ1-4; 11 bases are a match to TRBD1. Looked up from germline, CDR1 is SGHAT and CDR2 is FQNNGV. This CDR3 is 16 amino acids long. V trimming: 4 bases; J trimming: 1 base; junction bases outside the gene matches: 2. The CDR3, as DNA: TGTGCCAGCAGCTGGGGACAGGGGGTAACTAATGAAAAACTGTTTTTT. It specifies CASSWGQGVTNEKLFF.

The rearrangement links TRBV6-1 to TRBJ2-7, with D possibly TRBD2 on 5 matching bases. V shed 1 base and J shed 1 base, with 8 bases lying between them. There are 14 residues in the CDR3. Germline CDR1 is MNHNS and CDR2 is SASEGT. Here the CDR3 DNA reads TGTGCCAGCAGTGAAGTTCGGGATTCCTACGAGCAGTACTTC. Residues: CASSEVRDSYEQYF.

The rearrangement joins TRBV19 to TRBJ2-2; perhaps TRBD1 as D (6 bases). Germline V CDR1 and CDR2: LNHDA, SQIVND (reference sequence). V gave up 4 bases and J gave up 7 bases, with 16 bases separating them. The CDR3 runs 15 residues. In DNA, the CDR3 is TGTGCCAGTAGTAGGCCTTCTACAGGGTTCGGGGAGCTGTTTTTT. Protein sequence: CASSRPSTGFGELFF.

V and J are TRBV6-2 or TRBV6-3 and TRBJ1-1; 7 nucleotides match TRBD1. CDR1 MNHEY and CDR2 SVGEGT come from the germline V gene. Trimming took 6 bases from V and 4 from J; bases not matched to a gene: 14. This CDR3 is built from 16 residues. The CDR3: CASSRRRGPMSTEAFF. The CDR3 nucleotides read TGTGCCAGCAGCCGTAGGAGGGGGCCCATGAGCACTGAAGCTTTCTTT.

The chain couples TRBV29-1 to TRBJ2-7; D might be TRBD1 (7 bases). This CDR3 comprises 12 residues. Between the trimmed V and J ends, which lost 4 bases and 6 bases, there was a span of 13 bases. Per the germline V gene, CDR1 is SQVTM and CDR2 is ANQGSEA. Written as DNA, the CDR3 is TGCAGCGTTGGCGCCCAGGGGGGCGAGCAGTACTTC. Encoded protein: CSVGAQGGEQYF.

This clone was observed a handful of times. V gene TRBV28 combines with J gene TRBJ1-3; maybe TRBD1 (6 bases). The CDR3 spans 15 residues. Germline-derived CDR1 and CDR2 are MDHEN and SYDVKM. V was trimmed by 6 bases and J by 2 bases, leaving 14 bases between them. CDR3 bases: TGTGCCAGCAGGCCAACAGGGTCCGCTGGAAACACCATATATTTT. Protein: CASRPTGSAGNTIYF.

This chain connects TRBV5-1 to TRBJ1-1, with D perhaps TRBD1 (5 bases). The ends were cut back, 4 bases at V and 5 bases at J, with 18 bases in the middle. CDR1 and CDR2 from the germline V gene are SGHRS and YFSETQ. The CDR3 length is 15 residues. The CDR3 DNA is TGCGCCAGCAGCGGCGGGGCGGGGCGAGGAACTGAAGCTTTCTTT. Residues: CASSGGAGRGTEAFF.

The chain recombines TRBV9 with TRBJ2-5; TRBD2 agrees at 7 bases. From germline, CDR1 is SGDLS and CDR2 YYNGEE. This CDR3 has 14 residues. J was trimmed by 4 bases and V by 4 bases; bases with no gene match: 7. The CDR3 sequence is CASSPGLVGETQYF. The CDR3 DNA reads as TGTGCCAGCAGCCCCGGACTAGTTGGAGAGACCCAGTACTTC. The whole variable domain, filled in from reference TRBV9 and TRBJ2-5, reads DSGVTQTPKHLITATGQRVTLRCSPRSGDLSVYWYQQSLDQGLQFLIQYYNGEERAKGNILERFSAQQFPDLHSELNLSSLELGDSALYFCASSPGLVGETQYFGPGTRLLVL.

This chain's CDR3 is CASSLGGGTSGRSNEQFF. CDR3 coding DNA: TGTGCCAGCAGCTTAGGAGGAGGGACTAGCGGGAGAAGTAATGAGCAGTTCTTC. The V call is TRBV11-2, the J call TRBJ2-1, with 14 bases lining up with TRBD2. Germline CDR1 is SGHAT and CDR2 is FQNNGV. The ends lost 1 base at V and 7 bases at J; junction bases unmatched: 9. This CDR3 is built from 18 residues.

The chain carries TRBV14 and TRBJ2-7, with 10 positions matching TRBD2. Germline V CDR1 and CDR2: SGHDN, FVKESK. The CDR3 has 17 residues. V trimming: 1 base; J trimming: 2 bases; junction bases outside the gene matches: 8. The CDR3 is CASSQGPSGSFAYEQYF. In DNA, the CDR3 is TGTGCCAGCAGCCAAGGACCTAGCGGGAGTTTCGCCTACGAGCAGTACTTC.

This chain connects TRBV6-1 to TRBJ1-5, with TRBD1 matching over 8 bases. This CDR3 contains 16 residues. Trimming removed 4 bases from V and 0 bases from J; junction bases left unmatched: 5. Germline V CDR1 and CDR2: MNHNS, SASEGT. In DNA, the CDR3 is TGTGCCAGCAGTGGGACAGGGCCCTATAGCAATCAGCCCCAGCATTTT. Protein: CASSGTGPYSNQPQHF.